The sequence of this T cell receptor beta chain was determined in a study of early T cells in non-severe SARS-CoV-2 infection. Study-wide background: Sequencing was performed on bulk RNA from unsorted whole blood, leaving chains unpaired.

Points from the study as a whole: Matching results from VDJdb favored anti-spike CD8 responses, leaving private and CD4 specificities undetected.

Individual cDNA molecules carried attached unique molecular identifiers. A single record per CDR3 protein comes from TCRdb applying MiXCR to the 5' RACE reads. The table has approximately 40,000 distinct CDR3 sequences, about 6% seen once. This clonotype has just a few counts. Its antigen is unidentified. The sequence derives from an adult who was a healthcare worker with PCR-confirmed SARS-CoV-2 infection or an uninfected control (not recorded which). The source was whole blood, collected at baseline.

CDR3 bases: TGCAGCGTTGTTTTGACAGGGGCGAACTATGGCTACACCTTC. This encodes CSVVLTGANYGYTF. This sequence joins TRBV29-1 and TRBJ1-2; 8 bases fit TRBD1. CDR1 and CDR2 (germline): SQVTM, ANQGSEA. J gave up 2 bases and V 4 bases, and 6 bases lay outside the gene matches. CDR3 length: 14 amino acids.